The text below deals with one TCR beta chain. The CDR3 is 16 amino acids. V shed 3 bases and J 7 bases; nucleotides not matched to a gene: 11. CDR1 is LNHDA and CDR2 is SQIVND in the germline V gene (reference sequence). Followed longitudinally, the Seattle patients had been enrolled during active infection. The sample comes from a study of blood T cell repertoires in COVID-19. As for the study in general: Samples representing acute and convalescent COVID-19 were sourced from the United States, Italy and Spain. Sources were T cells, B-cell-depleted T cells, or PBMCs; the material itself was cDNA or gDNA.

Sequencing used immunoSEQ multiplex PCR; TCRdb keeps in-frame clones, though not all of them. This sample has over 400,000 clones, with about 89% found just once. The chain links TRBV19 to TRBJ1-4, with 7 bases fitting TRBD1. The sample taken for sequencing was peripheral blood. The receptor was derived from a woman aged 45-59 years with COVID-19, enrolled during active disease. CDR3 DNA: TGTGCCAGTAGTATTGTTAAGGGGGCGACCAGTGAAAAACTGTTTTTT. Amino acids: CASSIVKGATSEKLFF.